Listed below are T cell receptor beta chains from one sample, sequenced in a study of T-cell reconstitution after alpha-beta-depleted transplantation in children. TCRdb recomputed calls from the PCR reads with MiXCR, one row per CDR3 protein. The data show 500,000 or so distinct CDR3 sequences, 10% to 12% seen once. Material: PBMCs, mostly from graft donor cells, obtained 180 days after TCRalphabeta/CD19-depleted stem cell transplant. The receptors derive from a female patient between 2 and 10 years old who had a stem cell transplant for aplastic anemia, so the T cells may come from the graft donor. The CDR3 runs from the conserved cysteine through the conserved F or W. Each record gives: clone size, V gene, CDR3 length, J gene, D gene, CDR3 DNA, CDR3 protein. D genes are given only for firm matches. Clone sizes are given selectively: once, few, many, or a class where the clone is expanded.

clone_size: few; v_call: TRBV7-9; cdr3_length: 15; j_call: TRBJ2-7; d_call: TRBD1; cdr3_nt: TGTGCCAGCAGCTCCACACGGACAGGGGACCACGAGCAGTACTTC; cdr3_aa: CASSSTRTGDHEQYF
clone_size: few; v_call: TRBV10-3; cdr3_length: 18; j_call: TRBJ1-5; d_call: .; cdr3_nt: TGTGCCATCAGTGAGTCGAAGAGGCAGAACCTTGGGAATCAGCCCCAGCATTTT; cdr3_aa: CAISESKRQNLGNQPQHF
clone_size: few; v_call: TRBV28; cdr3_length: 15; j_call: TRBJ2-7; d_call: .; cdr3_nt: TGTGCCAGCATTGGGCGGGGACGGACGGGATACGAGCAGTACTTC; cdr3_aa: CASIGRGRTGYEQYF
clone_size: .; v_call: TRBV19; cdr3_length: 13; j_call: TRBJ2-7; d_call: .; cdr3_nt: TGTGCCAGTAAGCTGCAGAACTCCTACGAGCAGTACTTC; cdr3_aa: CASKLQNSYEQYF
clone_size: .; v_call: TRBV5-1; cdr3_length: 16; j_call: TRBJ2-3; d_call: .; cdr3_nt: TGCGCCAGCAGGGTAGTCGACAGACTAGGCACAGATACGCAGTATTTT; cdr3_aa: CASRVVDRLGTDTQYF
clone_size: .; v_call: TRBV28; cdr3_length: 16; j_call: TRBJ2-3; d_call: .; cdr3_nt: TGTGCCAGCAGTTTAGCGGGGAAGCCTAGCACAGATACGCAGTATTTT; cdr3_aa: CASSLAGKPSTDTQYF
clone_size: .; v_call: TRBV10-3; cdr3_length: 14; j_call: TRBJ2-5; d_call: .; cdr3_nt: TGTGCCATCAGTGATGGAGGGGCCCAAGAGACCCAGTACTTC; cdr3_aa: CAISDGGAQETQYF
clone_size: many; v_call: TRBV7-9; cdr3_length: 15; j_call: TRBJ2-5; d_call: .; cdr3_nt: TGTGCCAGCAGCTTCGGGCGCGGAATCCAAGAGACCCAGTACTTC; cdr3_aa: CASSFGRGIQETQYF
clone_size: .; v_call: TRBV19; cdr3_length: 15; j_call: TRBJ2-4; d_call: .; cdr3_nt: TGTGCCAGTAGTATAGAGGGCACCGGACTAACGGTTCAGTACTTC; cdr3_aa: CASSIEGTGLTVQYF
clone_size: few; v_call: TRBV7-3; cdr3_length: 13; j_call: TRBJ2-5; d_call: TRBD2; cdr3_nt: TGTGCCAGCAGCCAGGGACTATCAGAGACCCAGTACTTC; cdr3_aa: CASSQGLSETQYF
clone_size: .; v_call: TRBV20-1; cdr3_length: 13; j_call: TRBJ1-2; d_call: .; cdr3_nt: TGCAGTGCTAGATTCCGATTGGGGCACGGCTACACCTTC; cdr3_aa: CSARFRLGHGYTF
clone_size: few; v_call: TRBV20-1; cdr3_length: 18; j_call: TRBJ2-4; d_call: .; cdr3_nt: TGCAGTGCTAGAGATAGATCCCTCCCGTCCTTAGCCAAAAACATTCAGTACTTC; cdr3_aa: CSARDRSLPSLAKNIQYF
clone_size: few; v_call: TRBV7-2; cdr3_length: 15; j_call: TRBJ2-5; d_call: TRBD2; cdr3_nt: TGTGCCAGCAGCTTAGCCCTAGCGGGGGGAGAGACCCAGTACTTC; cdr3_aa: CASSLALAGGETQYF
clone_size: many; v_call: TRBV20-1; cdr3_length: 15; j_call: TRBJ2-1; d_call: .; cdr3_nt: TGCAGTGCTAGTTTTTCGGACTCATTTGCGCGTGAGCAGTTCTTC; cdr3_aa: CSASFSDSFAREQFF
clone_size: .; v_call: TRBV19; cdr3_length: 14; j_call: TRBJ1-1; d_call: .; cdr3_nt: TGTGCCAGTAGTATCCGCCTCATGAACACTGAAGCTTTCTTT; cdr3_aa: CASSIRLMNTEAFF
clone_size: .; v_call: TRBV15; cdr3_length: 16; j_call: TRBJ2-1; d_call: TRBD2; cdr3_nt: TGTGCCACCCGTGCCCCCCGACTGACTAGCGAGCATGAGCAGTTCTTC; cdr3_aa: CATRAPRLTSEHEQFF
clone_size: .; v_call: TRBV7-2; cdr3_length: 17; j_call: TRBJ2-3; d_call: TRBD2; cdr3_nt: TGTGCCAGCAGCTCGGGACTAGCGGGAGGCCGCACAGATACGCAGTATTTT; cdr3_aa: CASSSGLAGGRTDTQYF
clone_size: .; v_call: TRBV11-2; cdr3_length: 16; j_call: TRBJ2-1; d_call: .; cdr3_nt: TGTGCCAGCAGCTCCCTAGACGAGCGGCTAGACAATGAGCAGTTCTTC; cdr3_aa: CASSSLDERLDNEQFF
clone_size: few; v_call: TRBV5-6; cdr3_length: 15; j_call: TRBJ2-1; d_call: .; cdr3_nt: TGTGCCAGCAGCCCCCGCGGGGACAGATACAATGAGCAGTTCTTC; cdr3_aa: CASSPRGDRYNEQFF
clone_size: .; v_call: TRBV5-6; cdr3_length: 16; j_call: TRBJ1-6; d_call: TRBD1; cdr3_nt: TGTGCCAGCAGCTCCCCCCAGGGGGCAAGGAATTCACCCCTCCACTTT; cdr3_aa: CASSSPQGARNSPLHF
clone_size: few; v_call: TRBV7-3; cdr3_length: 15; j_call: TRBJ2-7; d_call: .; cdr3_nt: TGTGCCAGCAGCTTAACTGGCGGAGCCCCTAACGAGCAGTACTTC; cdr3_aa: CASSLTGGAPNEQYF
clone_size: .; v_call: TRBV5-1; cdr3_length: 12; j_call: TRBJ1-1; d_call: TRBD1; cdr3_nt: TGCGCCAGCAGCGCAGGGGGTGCTGAAGCTTTCTTT; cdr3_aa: CASSAGGAEAFF
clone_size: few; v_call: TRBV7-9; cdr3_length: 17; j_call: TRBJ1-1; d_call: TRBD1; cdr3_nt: TGTGCCAGCAGCTTCCGGGGGGGACAGGGGGCGCGAGATGAAGCTTTCTTT; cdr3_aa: CASSFRGGQGARDEAFF
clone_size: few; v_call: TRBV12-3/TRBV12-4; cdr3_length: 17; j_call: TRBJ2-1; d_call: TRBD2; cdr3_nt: TGTGCCAGCAGTTTACCCAGGACTAGCGGAACATACAATGAGCAGTTCTTC; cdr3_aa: CASSLPRTSGTYNEQFF
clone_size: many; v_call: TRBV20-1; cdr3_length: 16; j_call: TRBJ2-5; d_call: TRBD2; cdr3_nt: TGCAGTGCTAGAAGGATTAGCGGGACCCTCTCAGAGACCCAGTACTTC; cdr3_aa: CSARRISGTLSETQYF
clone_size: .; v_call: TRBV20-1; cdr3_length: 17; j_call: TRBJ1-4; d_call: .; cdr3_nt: TGCAGTGCTCCTTCCCGGGGGACTCATACAACTAATGAAAAACTGTTTTTT; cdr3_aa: CSAPSRGTHTTNEKLFF
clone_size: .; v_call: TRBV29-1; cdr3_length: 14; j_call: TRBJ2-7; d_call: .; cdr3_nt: TGCAGCGTTGTTCCCACAGGGTGGGGAAACGAGCAGTACTTC; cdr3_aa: CSVVPTGWGNEQYF
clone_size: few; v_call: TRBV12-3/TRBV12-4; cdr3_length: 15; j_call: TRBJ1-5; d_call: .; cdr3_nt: TGTGCCAGCAGTTTTTCAGAGAGAGGCAATCAGCCCCAGCATTTT; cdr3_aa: CASSFSERGNQPQHF
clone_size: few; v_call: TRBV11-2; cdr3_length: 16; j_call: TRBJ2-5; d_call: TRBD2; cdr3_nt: TGTGCCAGCAGCCGCCGTAGCGGGAGTTACCCAGAGACCCAGTACTTC; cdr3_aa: CASSRRSGSYPETQYF
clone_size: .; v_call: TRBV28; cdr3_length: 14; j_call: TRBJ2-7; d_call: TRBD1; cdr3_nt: TGTGCCAGCAGACAAACAGGGGGGAACTACGAGCAGTACTTC; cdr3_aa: CASRQTGGNYEQYF
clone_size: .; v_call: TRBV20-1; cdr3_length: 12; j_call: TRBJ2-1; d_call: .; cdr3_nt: TGCAGTCTCTTCCTCCCGAACAGTGAGCAGTTCTTC; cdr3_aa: CSLFLPNSEQFF
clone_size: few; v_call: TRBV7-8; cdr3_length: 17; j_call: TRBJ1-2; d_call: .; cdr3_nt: TGTGCCAGCAGCTTAACGGGGTTCTGGGGGCAGAACTATGGCTACACCTTC; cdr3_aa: CASSLTGFWGQNYGYTF
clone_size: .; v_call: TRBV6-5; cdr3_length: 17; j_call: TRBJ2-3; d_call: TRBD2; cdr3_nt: TGTGCCAGCAGTTATTCCCTACTAGCGGGGAGCACAGATACGCAGTATTTT; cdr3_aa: CASSYSLLAGSTDTQYF
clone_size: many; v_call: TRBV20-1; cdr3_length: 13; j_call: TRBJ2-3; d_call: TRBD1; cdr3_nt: TGCAGTGCTTTCGGACAGGCGGTGGGTACGCAGTATTTT; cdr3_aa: CSAFGQAVGTQYF
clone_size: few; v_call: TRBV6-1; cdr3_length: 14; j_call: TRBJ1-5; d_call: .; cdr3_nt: TGTGCCAGCAGCCCTATTAGCCCCAATCAGCCCCAGCATTTT; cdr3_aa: CASSPISPNQPQHF
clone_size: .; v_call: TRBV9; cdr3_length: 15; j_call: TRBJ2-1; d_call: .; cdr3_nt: TGTGCCAGCAGCGTGACAACGAGCTCCTACAATGAGCAGTTCTTC; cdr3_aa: CASSVTTSSYNEQFF
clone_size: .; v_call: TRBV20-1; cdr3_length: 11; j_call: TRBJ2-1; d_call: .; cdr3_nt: TGCAGTGCTAGACAGGCCCACACTCAGTTCTTC; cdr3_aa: CSARQAHTQFF
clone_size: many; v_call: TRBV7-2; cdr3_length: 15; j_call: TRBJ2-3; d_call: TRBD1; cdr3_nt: TGTGCCAGCAGCAACCGGGACAGGGAGACAGATACGCAGTATTTT; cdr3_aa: CASSNRDRETDTQYF
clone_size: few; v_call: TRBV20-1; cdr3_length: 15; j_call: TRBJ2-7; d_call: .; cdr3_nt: TGCAGTGCTCACCGTTATAAATTAGCAATCTACGAGCAGTACTTC; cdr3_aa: CSAHRYKLAIYEQYF
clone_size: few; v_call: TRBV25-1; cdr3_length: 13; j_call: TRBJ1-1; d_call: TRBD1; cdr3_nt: TGTGCCAGCTTCCAAGGGGGCGGAACTGAAGCTTTCTTT; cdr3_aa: CASFQGGGTEAFF
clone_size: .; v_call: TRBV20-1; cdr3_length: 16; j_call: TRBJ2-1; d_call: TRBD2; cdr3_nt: TGCAGTGCCCGGGGACTAGCGGTCAGCTCCTACAATGAGCAGTTCTTC; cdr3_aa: CSARGLAVSSYNEQFF
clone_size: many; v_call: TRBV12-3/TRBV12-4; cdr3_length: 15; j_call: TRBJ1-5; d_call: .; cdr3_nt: TGTGCCAGCAGTTTGGCCGACAGGAACGATCAGCCCCAGCATTTT; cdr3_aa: CASSLADRNDQPQHF
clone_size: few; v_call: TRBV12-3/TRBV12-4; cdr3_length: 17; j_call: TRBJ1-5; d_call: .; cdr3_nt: TGTGCCAGCAGTTTAGTCTCCGGGGCAAAGGGCAATCAGCCCCAGCATTTT; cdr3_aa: CASSLVSGAKGNQPQHF
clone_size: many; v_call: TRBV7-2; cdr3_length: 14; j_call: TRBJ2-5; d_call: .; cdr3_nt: TGTGCCAGCAGCGCCAGACCCCACCGAAAGACCCAGTACTTC; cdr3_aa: CASSARPHRKTQYF
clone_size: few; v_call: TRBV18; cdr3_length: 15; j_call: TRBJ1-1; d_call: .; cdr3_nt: TGTGCCAGCTCACCAAATGGGGGCGCGGTAGCCGAAGCTTTCTTT; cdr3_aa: CASSPNGGAVAEAFF
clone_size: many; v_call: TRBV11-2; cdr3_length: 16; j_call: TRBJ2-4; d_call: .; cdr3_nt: TGTGCCAGCAGCTTAGATTTGGTTGAAGCCAAAAACATTCAGTACTTC; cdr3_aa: CASSLDLVEAKNIQYF